A selection of T cell receptor beta chains follows, all from one sample in a study of T-cell reconstitution after alpha-beta-depleted transplantation in children. From the PCR reads, TCRdb called clonotypes with MiXCR, one entry per CDR3 protein. Of 200,000 to 250,000 distinct CDR3 sequences in the sample, roughly 24% are singletons; the top ten hold 2.6%. Material: PBMCs, obtained before TCRalphabeta/CD19-depleted stem cell transplant. These receptors all come from a girl aged 2 to 10 with Fanconi anemia, due to receive a stem cell transplant. The CDR3 runs from the conserved cysteine through the conserved F or W. The D gene is left open where the match is weak. Clone size appears in some rows only: once, few, many, or a class for an expanded clone.

>many|TRBV28|.|TRBJ1-1
TGTGCCAGCAGTCTCCATTACAGGGACACTGAAGCTTTCTTT
CASSLHYRDTEAFF
>.|TRBV11-1|TRBD2|TRBJ2-1
TGTGCCAGCAGCTTGGTCCCTCCCGGGACTAGCGGGGGGATTTTGGATGATGAGCAGTTCTTC
CASSLVPPGTSGGILDDEQFF
>few|TRBV29-1|.|TRBJ2-5
TGCAGCGGGAGTTTGGAACAAGAGACCCAGTACTTC
CSGSLEQETQYF
>many|TRBV4-2|TRBD2|TRBJ2-3
TGTGCCAGCAGCCAATTCGCGGGGGGCTTGGGAGATACGCAGTATTTT
CASSQFAGGLGDTQYF
>.|TRBV20-1|TRBD1|TRBJ1-6
TGCAGTGCTAGAAAGGCCGGGACAGGGGGTGCACCCCTCCACTTT
CSARKAGTGGAPLHF
>many|TRBV20-1|.|TRBJ1-5
TGCAGTGCTGCCTTGTGGGGTAATCAGCCCCAGCATTTT
CSAALWGNQPQHF
>many|TRBV12-3/TRBV12-4|TRBD1|TRBJ2-1
TGTGCCAGCAGTTTTCAGGGGGTAAAGAACAATGAGCAGTTCTTC
CASSFQGVKNNEQFF
>many|TRBV29-1|.|TRBJ2-3
TGCAGCGTTGCGGGACATACGCAGTATTTT
CSVAGHTQYF
>few|TRBV6-1|TRBD2|TRBJ2-5
TGTGCCAGCAGTGCGGGACTGGCGGGAGGGCAAGAGACCCAGTACTTC
CASSAGLAGGQETQYF
>many|TRBV24-1|TRBD2|TRBJ2-3
TGTGCCACCAGTGACCCTAGCGGGAGGAGTTCAGATACGCAGTATTTT
CATSDPSGRSSDTQYF
>few|TRBV20-1|TRBD2|TRBJ2-1
TGCAGTGCTAGTTTCCTAGCGGTTGATAGCAATGAGCAGTTCTTC
CSASFLAVDSNEQFF
>many|TRBV12-3/TRBV12-4|.|TRBJ2-5
TGTGCCAGCAGTTTACCGGGGAGGCAAGAGACCCAGTACTTC
CASSLPGRQETQYF
>many|TRBV20-1|.|TRBJ2-1
TGCAGTGCTAGTAGTGGCTTGAGCTCCTACAATGAGCAGTTCTTC
CSASSGLSSYNEQFF
>many|TRBV11-2|.|TRBJ2-7
TGTGCCAGCAGCTTGATGCTGGGGGACCTCTACGAGCAGTACTTC
CASSLMLGDLYEQYF
>.|TRBV2|TRBD2|TRBJ2-1
TGTGCCAGCAGTGGACTAGCGGGGGTTTCTGAGCAGTTCTTC
CASSGLAGVSEQFF
>many|TRBV7-2|.|TRBJ2-7
TGTGCCAGCAGCTCGACAGTTTACGAGCAGTACTTC
CASSSTVYEQYF
>.|TRBV23-1|TRBD2|TRBJ2-7
TGCGCCAGCAGTCAACATCGTCGACAGGGCGGATATCTAGCGGGAGGACCTTACGAGCAGTACTTC
CASSQHRRQGGYLAGGPYEQYF
>many|TRBV20-1|TRBD1|TRBJ1-5
TGCAGTGCACCGGGACAGGGAGATAGGGACAATCAGCCCCAGCATTTT
CSAPGQGDRDNQPQHF
>many|TRBV29-1|.|TRBJ2-1
TGCAGCGTGAGTCAGTACTACAATGAGCAGTTCTTC
CSVSQYYNEQFF
>few|TRBV20-1|.|TRBJ2-3
TGCAGTGCTAAATCCACGCGGGGCCGCACAGATACGCAGTATTTT
CSAKSTRGRTDTQYF
>.|TRBV20-1|.|TRBJ2-7
TGCAGTGCTGGACAGCGATTTTCCTACGAGCAGTACTTC
CSAGQRFSYEQYF
>.|TRBV7-6|TRBD2|TRBJ2-2
TGTGCCAGCAGCTGGGCAGAGGCTAGCGGCACCGGGGAGCTGTTTTTT
CASSWAEASGTGELFF
>many|TRBV12-3/TRBV12-4|TRBD1|TRBJ2-2
TGTGCCAGCAGCAAATCGACAGGGATCGCGAACACCGGGGAGCTGTTTTTT
CASSKSTGIANTGELFF
>.|TRBV3-1|TRBD2|TRBJ2-7
TGTGCCAGCAGCGCTCGGGCGGGAGTAATCATCGAGCAGTACTTC
CASSARAGVIIEQYF
>many|TRBV20-1|.|TRBJ2-1
TGCAGTGCTAGAGTGCAAAATGAGCAGTTCTTC
CSARVQNEQFF
>many|TRBV20-1|.|TRBJ1-5
TGCAGTGCTAGAGATTCCGGGCGGGGCAATCAGCCCCAGCATTTT
CSARDSGRGNQPQHF
>once|TRBV5-1|.|TRBJ2-2
TGCGCCAGCAGCTTTGGGGGCGTGAACACCGGGGAGCTGTTTTTT
CASSFGGVNTGELFF
>few|TRBV29-1|.|TRBJ2-7
TGCAGCGTTCGGGGAAACTACGAGCAGTACTTC
CSVRGNYEQYF
>once|TRBV7-9|TRBD1|TRBJ2-1
TGTGCCAGCAGCTTAGTGGGACAGGGAGCCTACAATGAGCAGTTCTTC
CASSLVGQGAYNEQFF
>many|TRBV20-1|.|TRBJ1-1
TGCAGTGCTAGAGATGGACGCGCCCTGAACACTGAAGCTTTCTTT
CSARDGRALNTEAFF
>many|TRBV20-1|.|TRBJ2-2
TGCAGTGCTAGAGATCTGGGTGGCGGCTCGAACACCGGGGAGCTGTTTTTT
CSARDLGGGSNTGELFF
>.|TRBV20-1|TRBD1|TRBJ1-1
TGCAGTGCTAGGGTAGCAGGGGGGAAAGGTGAAGCTTTCTTT
CSARVAGGKGEAFF
>few|TRBV15|TRBD2|TRBJ2-3
TGTGCCACCAGCAGAGATGGGGCGGGAGGGCCAGATACGCAGTATTTT
CATSRDGAGGPDTQYF
>many|TRBV29-1|.|TRBJ1-5
TGCAGCGTGAAACAGGGTGGAATATATAGCAATCAGCCCCAGCATTTT
CSVKQGGIYSNQPQHF
>.|TRBV20-1|.|TRBJ1-2
TGCAGTGCAGTCAGGGGAAACGGCTACACCTTC
CSAVRGNGYTF
>.|TRBV5-4|TRBD2|TRBJ2-1
TGTGCCAGCAGCTTCCCCTTAGCGGGAGGCTCCTACAATGAGCAGTTCTTC
CASSFPLAGGSYNEQFF
>few|TRBV19|TRBD2|TRBJ2-1
TGTGCCAGTAGGACAGGGACTAGCGGGAGGGCTGTGCAGTTCTTC
CASRTGTSGRAVQFF
>many|TRBV12-3/TRBV12-4|.|TRBJ1-1
TGTGCCAGCAGTTTAGGGATGAACACTGAAGCTTTCTTT
CASSLGMNTEAFF
>.|TRBV18|.|TRBJ2-1
TGTGCCAGCTCACCCCTACTCAACTACAATGAGCAGTTCTTC
CASSPLLNYNEQFF
>few|TRBV29-1|TRBD2|TRBJ2-7
TGCAGCGTTGAAGGGCGGGAGGGAACCTACGAGCAGTACTTC
CSVEGREGTYEQYF
>many|TRBV29-1|.|TRBJ2-1
TGCAGCGTTGAAGAGAGGGATGAGCAGTTCTTC
CSVEERDEQFF
>.|TRBV7-2|TRBD2|TRBJ2-4
TGTGCCAGCAGCGCCGTCTTCGGACTAGGCCTTATGGTCATTCAGTACTTC
CASSAVFGLGLMVIQYF
>many|TRBV20-1|TRBD1|TRBJ1-6
TGCAGTGCACCTACAGGGGATCACTCCTATAATTCACCCCTCCACTTT
CSAPTGDHSYNSPLHF
>.|TRBV7-9|.|TRBJ2-5
TGTGCCAGCAGCCCTAGGGACTGGGTAGGTGAGACCCAGTACTTC
CASSPRDWVGETQYF
>many|TRBV5-1|.|TRBJ1-2
TGCGCCAGCAGCTTGGACATAGACTATGGCTACACCTTC
CASSLDIDYGYTF
>few|TRBV5-4|TRBD1|TRBJ2-1
TGTGCCAGCAGCTTGGCGGGACAGGGCCACCTCCTACAGTTCTTC
CASSLAGQGHLLQFF
>.|TRBV29-1|.|TRBJ2-3
TGCAGCTTTGGAGTGGGGATACGCACAGATACGCAGTATTTT
CSFGVGIRTDTQYF
>many|TRBV29-1|.|TRBJ1-2
TGCAGCGTTGAAGCCCCGGATAACTATGGCTACACCTTC
CSVEAPDNYGYTF
>.|TRBV7-6|.|TRBJ2-5
TGTGCCAGCAGCTTATCGTGGGGCCAGGAGACCCAGTACTTC
CASSLSWGQETQYF
>.|TRBV20-1|TRBD2|TRBJ2-7
TGCAGTGCCGCGCCTCTAGCGGACTCCTACGAGCAGTACTTC
CSAAPLADSYEQYF
>many|TRBV12-3/TRBV12-4|TRBD1|TRBJ2-7
TGTGCCAGCAGTCGTCCCGGGACAGGGTACGAGCAGTACTTC
CASSRPGTGYEQYF
>many|TRBV2|.|TRBJ2-7
TGTGCCAGCAATCCGACAACGTACGAGCAGTACTTC
CASNPTTYEQYF
>.|TRBV20-1|.|TRBJ2-7
TGCAGTGCTAGGCCCTTAGTACAGCAGTACTTC
CSARPLVQQYF
>.|TRBV10-2|.|TRBJ2-1
TGCGCCAGCAGTGAGTCGCGGCAAACCTCCTACAATGAGCAGTTCTTC
CASSESRQTSYNEQFF
>few|TRBV20-1|.|TRBJ2-1
TGCAGTGCTAGGGTGCTAGAGTTCTACAATGAGCAGTTCTTC
CSARVLEFYNEQFF